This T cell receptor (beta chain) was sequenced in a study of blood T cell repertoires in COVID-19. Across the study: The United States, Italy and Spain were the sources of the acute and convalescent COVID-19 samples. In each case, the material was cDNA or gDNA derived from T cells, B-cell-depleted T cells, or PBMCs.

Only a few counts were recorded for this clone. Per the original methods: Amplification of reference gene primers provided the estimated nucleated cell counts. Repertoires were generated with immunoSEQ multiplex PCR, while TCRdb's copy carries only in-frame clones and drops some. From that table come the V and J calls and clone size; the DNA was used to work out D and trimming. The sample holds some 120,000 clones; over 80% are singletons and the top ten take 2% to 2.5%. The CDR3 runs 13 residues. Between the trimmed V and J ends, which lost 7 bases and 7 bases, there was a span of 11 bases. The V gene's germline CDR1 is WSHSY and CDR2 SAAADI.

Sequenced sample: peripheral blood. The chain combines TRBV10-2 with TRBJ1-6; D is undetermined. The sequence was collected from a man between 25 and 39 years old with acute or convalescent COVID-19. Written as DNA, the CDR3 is TGCGCCAGCACGTGGTCGGAGAATTCACCCCTCCACTTT. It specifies CASTWSENSPLHF.